This note documents a single TCR beta chain sequence. Its antigen target is currently unknown. The input lacks base qualities; no much larger clone sits a single base away. A FACSAria II was used to sort memory CD4+ T cells, defined as single viable CD3+CD4+CD8-CD45RO+ cells. To determine CMV serostatus, a Roche Elecsys assay was used that detects serum IgG against CMV pp150, pp28, p38 and p52. After thawing, total CD4+ T cells were enriched by positive selection with CD4 magnetic microbeads. The samples came from a different study that was designed specifically to examine the CD4+ T cell memory repertoire. Following standard operating procedures, peripheral blood mononuclear cells were isolated and cryopreserved, while serum was kept at -80 degrees C. The staining used CD3-PerCP (BW264/56), CD4-APC (RPA-T4), CD45RO-PE (UCHT1) and CD8-Pacific Orange (3B5) antibodies, and Sytox blue was used to exclude non-viable cells.

The sample comes from a study of memory CD4+ T cells and cytomegalovirus serostatus (dated by TCRdb to the late 2010s). Context from the whole study: The roughly 35 healthy Belgian adults in the cohort included 9 who were CMV seropositive and approximately 25 who were CMV seronegative. To replicate a published TCR-based CMV serostatus classifier, the researchers sequenced the CD4+ memory TCRbeta repertoires of a Belgian cohort whose cytomegalovirus serostatus was known. Overall results and qualifications from the work: The results were read as suggesting that the CMV-associated TCR signature is, for the most part, present in the CD4+ memory repertoire. Unlike the original study, which covered naive and memory CD4+ and CD8+ populations, the Belgian study sequenced only CD4+CD45RO+ memory cells. Among the approximately 160 previously reported CMV-associated TCRbeta sequences, 60 to 70 showed up in the CD4+ memory repertoires, with each one found in between one and five individuals. For CMV serostatus prediction, a median bootstrapped AUC of approximately 0.95 was reached with the original framework, and a median bootstrapped AUC of around 0.89 was reached with a US-trained random forest. The original-framework classifier achieved a median bootstrapped AUC of approximately 0.94 with a 95% CI of 0.76-1.00 on the Belgian cohort.

Genomic DNA was extracted from sorted cells with the Quick-DNA Microprep Kit. Amplification of TCRbeta DNA was done with the immunoSEQ hsTCRbeta kit, following the protocol from the manufacturer. TCRbeta libraries were sequenced on an Illumina MiSeq instrument. As for the authors' bioinformatics: Removing out-of-frame sequences left 2 million to 2.5 million distinct TCRbeta sequences, an average of approximately 65,000 per individual. Two values were used to score each individual: the count of 150 to 200 previously reported CMV-associated TCRbeta sequences and the total count of productive distinct TCRbeta sequences. A beta-binomial model was reimplemented in Python, and random forests from scikit-learn, run with default parameters, were trained on data from the US cohort. Classifier performance on the Belgian cohort was summarized as median AUC with percentile confidence intervals over 10,000 bootstrap iterations. What TCRdb holds here is the immuneACCESS table cut down to in-frame rearrangements. Part of the clones is not present; checked against another copy, under half of the missing clones reflect an unresolved V gene, and the others are unexplained. Clone size and V and J calls were adopted from that table, with D and trimming inferred from the DNA. The sample contains about 50,000 clones, 77% of them found a single time. The ten most abundant clones make up just over 0.6% of the sample.

The CDR3, cysteine through phenylalanine, is 14 amino acids long. Only CDR3 DNA remains: 42 bases, in frame from the first base. Sequences MDHEN (CDR1) and SYDVKM (CDR2) are obtained from the germline V gene. Trimmed from V: 5 bases; trimmed from J: 7 bases; junction bases lacking a gene match: 6. The sequenced sample consisted of memory CD4+ T cells from blood. The receptor chain draws on TRBV28 and TRBJ1-5, with 9 central nucleotides matching TRBD1. This receptor was obtained from an adult in good health and CMV-seronegative. The DNA is TGTGCCAGCAGTCAGACAGGGGGAGGCCAGCCCCAGCATTTT. Its protein product is CASSQTGGGQPQHF.